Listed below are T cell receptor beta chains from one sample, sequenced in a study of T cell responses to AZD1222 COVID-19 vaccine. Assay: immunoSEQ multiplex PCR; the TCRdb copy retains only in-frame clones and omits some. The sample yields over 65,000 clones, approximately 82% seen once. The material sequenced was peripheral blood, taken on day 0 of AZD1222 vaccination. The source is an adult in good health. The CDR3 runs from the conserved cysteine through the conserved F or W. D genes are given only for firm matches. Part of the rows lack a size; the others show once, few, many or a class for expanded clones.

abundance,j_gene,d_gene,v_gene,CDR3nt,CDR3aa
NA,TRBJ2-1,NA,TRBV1,TGCACCAGCAGCCCCACAAGGCCTAGCGAGTACAATGAGCAGTTCTTC,CTSSPTRPSEYNEQFF
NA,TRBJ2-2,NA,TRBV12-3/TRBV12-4,TGTGCCAGCACCCCAGGAGAGGTCGGGGAGCTGTTTTTT,CASTPGEVGELFF
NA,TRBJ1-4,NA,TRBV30,TGTGCCCAGCAGGGGACGGCTAATGAAAAACTGTTTTTT,CAQQGTANEKLFF
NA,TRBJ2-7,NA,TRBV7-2,TGTGCCAGTACCCCGGGTAGAGGCTACGAGCAGTACTTC,CASTPGRGYEQYF
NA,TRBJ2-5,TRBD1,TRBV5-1,TGCGCCAGCAGCTCGACAGGGGGCCGGAAAGAGACCCAGTACTTC,CASSSTGGRKETQYF
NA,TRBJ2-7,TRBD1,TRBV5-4,TGTGCCAGCAGCTCCAGACAGGGCTCCTACGAGCAGTACTTC,CASSSRQGSYEQYF
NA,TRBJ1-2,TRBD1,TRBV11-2,TGTGCCAGCAGCTTAGCCCGGACCGGGACAGGTCCGCATGGCTACACCTTC,CASSLARTGTGPHGYTF
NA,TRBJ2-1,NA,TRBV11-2,TGTGCCAGCAGTATAGCGGCTAACTCCTACAATGAGCAGTTCTTC,CASSIAANSYNEQFF
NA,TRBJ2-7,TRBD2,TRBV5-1,TGCGCCAGCAGCCCAACTAGCGGCCCCGGGGGGCAGTACTTC,CASSPTSGPGGQYF
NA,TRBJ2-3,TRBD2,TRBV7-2,TGTGCCAGCAGCCTGGCGCGGGAGTTAAATACGCAGTATTTT,CASSLARELNTQYF
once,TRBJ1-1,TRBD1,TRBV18,TGTGCCAGCTCACCCCGGGACAGGGACACTGAAGCTTTCTTT,CASSPRDRDTEAFF
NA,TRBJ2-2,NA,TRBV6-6,TGTGCCAGCAAAACCGGGGCTACCGGGGAGCTGTTTTTT,CASKTGATGELFF
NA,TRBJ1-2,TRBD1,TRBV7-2,TGTGCCAGCAGCTTATGGGGGACAGGTCTCTCTAACTATGGCTACACCTTC,CASSLWGTGLSNYGYTF
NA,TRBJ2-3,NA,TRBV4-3,TGCGCCAGCAGCCAAGATCTTGCAGGTAGCACAGATACGCAGTATTTT,CASSQDLAGSTDTQYF
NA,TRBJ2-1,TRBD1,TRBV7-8,TGTGCCAGCAGCTTCCGGGACAGGGGAGCTGAGCAGTTCTTC,CASSFRDRGAEQFF
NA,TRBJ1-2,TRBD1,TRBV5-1,TGCGCCAGCAGCTTGGGGGTCACAGGGGGAGCGAGCTACACCTTC,CASSLGVTGGASYTF
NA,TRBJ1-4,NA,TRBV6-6,TGTGCCAGCAGGTGGAATAATGAAAAACTGTTTTTT,CASRWNNEKLFF
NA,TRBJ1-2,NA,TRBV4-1,TGCGCCAGCAGCCAAGATCAATATGGCTACACCTTC,CASSQDQYGYTF
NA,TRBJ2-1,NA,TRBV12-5,TGTGCTAGTGGTTTGGTACGGACAGGGGGATTACTAAAAACTAGCGGGAACTACAATGAGCAGTTCTTC,CASGLVRTGGLLKTSGNYNEQFF
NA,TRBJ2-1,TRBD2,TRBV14,TGTGCCAGCAGCCAAGATTTGGCTAGCGGGAACTATGAGCAGTTCTTC,CASSQDLASGNYEQFF
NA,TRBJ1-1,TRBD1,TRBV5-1,TGCGCCAGCAGCTTGGGACAGGGGGCCCACATGAACACTGAAGCTTTCTTT,CASSLGQGAHMNTEAFF
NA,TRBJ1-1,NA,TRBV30,TGTGCCTGGACCGAAGGGGCTTATTTGAACACTGAAGCTTTCTTT,CAWTEGAYLNTEAFF
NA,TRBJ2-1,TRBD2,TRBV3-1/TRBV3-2,TGTGCCAGCAGCCTTAGCGGGAATGAGCAGTTCTTC,CASSLSGNEQFF
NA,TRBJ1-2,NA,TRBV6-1,TGTGCCAGCAGTGAAATGCCAGGGAGTCACTATGGCTACACCTTC,CASSEMPGSHYGYTF
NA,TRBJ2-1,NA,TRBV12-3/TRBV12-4,TGTGCCAGCACCCCCGGGACAGAGCAGTTCTTC,CASTPGTEQFF
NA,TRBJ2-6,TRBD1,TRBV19,TGTGCCAGTAGTATACAAGCACCGGGACAGGGGTCTTCTGGGGCCAACGTCCTGACTTTC,CASSIQAPGQGSSGANVLTF
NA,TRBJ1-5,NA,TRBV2,TGTGCCAGCATGAGGGAGAAGGGTCAGCCCCAGCATTTT,CASMREKGQPQHF
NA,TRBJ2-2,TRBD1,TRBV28,TGTGCCAGCAGTTTTGTCAGGGGGCTTAACACCGGGGAGCTGTTTTTT,CASSFVRGLNTGELFF
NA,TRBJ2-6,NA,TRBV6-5,TGTGCCAGCAGCGACTCTGGGGCCAACGTCCTGACTTTC,CASSDSGANVLTF
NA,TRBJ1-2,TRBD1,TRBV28,TGTGCCAGCAGTGAGGGGGCGAAGAGGCATGGCTACACCTTC,CASSEGAKRHGYTF
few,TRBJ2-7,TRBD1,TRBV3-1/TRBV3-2,TGTGCCAGCAGCCAAGTCGCGGGCAGGGGGTACGAGCAGTACTTC,CASSQVAGRGYEQYF
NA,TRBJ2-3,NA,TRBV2,TGTGCCAGCGGGGCAGGCTTAGACACAGATACGCAGTATTTT,CASGAGLDTDTQYF
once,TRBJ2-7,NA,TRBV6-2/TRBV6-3,TGTGCCAGCAGCTCACTACCGAAATCAGGGTCCCTCGAGCAGTACTTC,CASSSLPKSGSLEQYF
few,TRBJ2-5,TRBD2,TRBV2,TGTGCCAGCAAGGCGGGAGGGCCTGGAGAGACCCAGTACTTC,CASKAGGPGETQYF
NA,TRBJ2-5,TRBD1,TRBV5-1,TGCGCCAGCAGCGCGTCGACAGGGGGCCCGGAGACCCAGTACTTC,CASSASTGGPETQYF
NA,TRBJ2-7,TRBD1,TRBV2,TGTGCCAGCAATAATAGACAGGGGGCAACGTACGAGCAGTACTTC,CASNNRQGATYEQYF
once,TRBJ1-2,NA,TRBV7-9,TGTGCCAGCAGTTTCGGACAGAACTATGGCTACACCTTC,CASSFGQNYGYTF
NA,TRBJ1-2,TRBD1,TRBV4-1,TGCGCCAGCAGCCAGGGACAGGGGGCTTTTGAGGGCTACACCTTC,CASSQGQGAFEGYTF
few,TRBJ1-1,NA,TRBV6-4,TGTGCCAGCAGTGTTTCGGGGGACACTGAAGCTTTCTTT,CASSVSGDTEAFF
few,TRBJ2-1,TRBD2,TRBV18,TGTGCCAGCTCGCCTGTCGTGCGGGAGGTGGGGAATGAGCAGTTCTTC,CASSPVVREVGNEQFF
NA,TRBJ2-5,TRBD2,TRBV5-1,TGCGCCAGCAGCTCTGGACTAGCGGGAGGGCAAGAGACCCAGTACTTC,CASSSGLAGGQETQYF
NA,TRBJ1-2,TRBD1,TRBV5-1,TGCGCCAGCAGCCCCGAAGGGACAGACGGCTATGGCTACACCTTC,CASSPEGTDGYGYTF
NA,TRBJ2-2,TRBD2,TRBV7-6,TGTGCCAGCAGCTTACGGCGGGAGGTGGACACCGGGGAGCTGTTTTTT,CASSLRREVDTGELFF
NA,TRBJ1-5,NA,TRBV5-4,TGTGCCAGCAGCTTGGGAGGGAGCAATCAGCCCCAGCATTTT,CASSLGGSNQPQHF
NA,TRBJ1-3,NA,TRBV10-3,TGTGCCATCAGTGATGGCGCCTCTGGAAACACCATATATTTT,CAISDGASGNTIYF
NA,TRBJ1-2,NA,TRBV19,TGTGCCAGTAGTGTATCCGTCTATGGCTACACCTTC,CASSVSVYGYTF
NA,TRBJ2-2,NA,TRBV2,TGTGCCCTTACCCACAGGGTAACCGGGGAGCTGTTTTTT,CALTHRVTGELFF
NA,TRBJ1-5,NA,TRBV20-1,TGCAGTGCTAGTCCCCGAGGCCGAGGCAATCAGCCCCAGCATTTT,CSASPRGRGNQPQHF
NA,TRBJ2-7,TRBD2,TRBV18,TGTGCCAGCTCACCACCGCGACTAGCGGGAGGGCCCGGCTACGAGCAGTACTTC,CASSPPRLAGGPGYEQYF
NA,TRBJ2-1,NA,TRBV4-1,TGCGCCAGCAGCCAAGACAAACTAGCCTCCTACAATGAGCAGTTCTTC,CASSQDKLASYNEQFF
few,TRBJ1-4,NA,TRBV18,TGTGCCAGCTCACCTAATAGTAATGAAAAACTGTTTTTT,CASSPNSNEKLFF
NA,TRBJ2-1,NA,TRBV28,TGTGCCAGCAGTAGGACAGTCCATGAGCAGTTCTTC,CASSRTVHEQFF
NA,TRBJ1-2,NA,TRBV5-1,TGCGCCAGCAGCTTGGGACAGGACTATGGCTACACCTTC,CASSLGQDYGYTF
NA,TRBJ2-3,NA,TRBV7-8,TGTGCCAGCAGCTTAGATGGGCGAAGCACAGATACGCAGTATTTT,CASSLDGRSTDTQYF
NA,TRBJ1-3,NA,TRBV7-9,TGTGCCAGCAGCTTAGGAGTTCAGGGCCAAAGCATGTATTTT,CASSLGVQGQSMYF